These T cell receptor beta chains were read from a single sample in a study of cytomegalovirus exposure and HLA in healthy donors. Produced via immunoSEQ multiplex PCR; TCRdb's table is partial and in-frame only. The table records 150,000 to 200,000 clones, 73% of them present only once. Sequences were obtained from PBMCs. These receptors originate from a woman younger than 30 in good health and CMV-seropositive. Each CDR3 is given with its conserved first and last residue. Each record gives: CDR3 protein, CDR3 DNA, D gene, clone size, J gene, V gene. The D gene is left open where the match is weak. Only some rows state a clone size, as once, few, many or a class for expanded clones.

CDR3 protein: CASSPLTTGDYGYTF
CDR3 DNA: TGTGCCAGCAGCCCTCTCACGACAGGGGACTATGGCTACACCTTC
D gene: TRBD1
clone size: -
J gene: TRBJ1-2
V gene: TRBV6-5

CDR3 protein: CASSVRDSDNQPQHF
CDR3 DNA: TGTGCCAGTAGCGTCCGGGACAGCGACAATCAGCCCCAGCATTTT
D gene: TRBD1
clone size: few
J gene: TRBJ1-5
V gene: TRBV19

CDR3 protein: CASSYGLLTGYYEQYF
CDR3 DNA: TGTGCCAGCAGTTACGGACTCCTAACGGGATACTACGAGCAGTACTTC
D gene: -
clone size: few
J gene: TRBJ2-7
V gene: TRBV6-5

CDR3 protein: CASRPRTPAYEQYF
CDR3 DNA: TGTGCCAGCAGACCCAGGACACCCGCCTACGAGCAGTACTTC
D gene: -
clone size: -
J gene: TRBJ2-7
V gene: TRBV6-5

CDR3 protein: CASSQSGGYGYTF
CDR3 DNA: TGTGCCAGCAGCCAGTCAGGGGGCTATGGCTACACCTTC
D gene: TRBD1
clone size: -
J gene: TRBJ1-2
V gene: TRBV14

CDR3 protein: CASSLTSGGRPGLDTQYF
CDR3 DNA: TGCGCCAGCAGCCTTACTAGCGGGGGGCGCCCAGGGTTGGATACGCAGTATTTT
D gene: TRBD2
clone size: -
J gene: TRBJ2-3
V gene: TRBV4-1

CDR3 protein: CASRTTGVSNQPQHF
CDR3 DNA: TGTGCCAGCAGAACGACAGGGGTCAGCAATCAGCCCCAGCATTTT
D gene: TRBD1
clone size: -
J gene: TRBJ1-5
V gene: TRBV27

CDR3 protein: CASSQTDSSSGNTIYF
CDR3 DNA: TGCGCCAGCAGTCAGACTGACAGCAGCTCTGGAAACACCATATATTTT
D gene: -
clone size: -
J gene: TRBJ1-3
V gene: TRBV23-1

CDR3 protein: CASSLYAGAQSYEQYF
CDR3 DNA: TGTGCCAGCAGTTTATATGCGGGGGCTCAGTCCTACGAGCAGTACTTC
D gene: -
clone size: -
J gene: TRBJ2-7
V gene: TRBV27

CDR3 protein: CASSEGSEVTEAFF
CDR3 DNA: TGTGCCAGCAGTGAAGGCAGTGAAGTCACTGAAGCTTTCTTT
D gene: -
clone size: -
J gene: TRBJ1-1
V gene: TRBV2

CDR3 protein: CASSRQSTDTGNTIYF
CDR3 DNA: TGTGCCAGCTCACGTCAATCGACAGACACTGGAAACACCATATATTTT
D gene: -
clone size: -
J gene: TRBJ1-3
V gene: TRBV18

CDR3 protein: CASSPTGSNSPLHF
CDR3 DNA: TGTGCCAGCTCACCGACAGGGTCCAATTCACCCCTCCACTTT
D gene: TRBD1
clone size: -
J gene: TRBJ1-6
V gene: TRBV18

CDR3 protein: CAISVVPQGYTF
CDR3 DNA: TGTGCCATCAGTGTGGTTCCCCAGGGCTACACCTTC
D gene: -
clone size: few
J gene: TRBJ1-2
V gene: TRBV10-3

CDR3 protein: CASSLVTGERGYTF
CDR3 DNA: TGTGCCAGCAGCTTAGTTACAGGGGAACGTGGCTACACCTTC
D gene: TRBD1
clone size: once
J gene: TRBJ1-2
V gene: TRBV7-2

CDR3 protein: CSVFRGGGAFEQFF
CDR3 DNA: TGCAGCGTTTTTAGGGGCGGGGGGGCCTTTGAGCAGTTCTTC
D gene: TRBD2
clone size: few
J gene: TRBJ2-1
V gene: TRBV29-1

CDR3 protein: CAAPGDSQETQYF
CDR3 DNA: TGTGCCGCACCGGGGGATAGCCAAGAGACCCAGTACTTC
D gene: -
clone size: once
J gene: TRBJ2-5
V gene: TRBV7-9

CDR3 protein: CASSRGGQGTDEQYF
CDR3 DNA: TGCGCCAGCAGCCGTGGGGGACAGGGTACGGACGAGCAGTACTTC
D gene: TRBD1
clone size: -
J gene: TRBJ2-7
V gene: TRBV4-1

CDR3 protein: CASSYLRGAGLFTDTQYF
CDR3 DNA: TGTGCCAGCAGCTACCTTAGAGGGGCGGGGCTATTCACAGATACGCAGTATTTT
D gene: -
clone size: once
J gene: TRBJ2-3
V gene: TRBV5-4

CDR3 protein: CASSLDPGGSFEKLFF
CDR3 DNA: TGTGCCAGCAGCTTAGATCCAGGGGGCAGTTTTGAAAAACTGTTTTTT
D gene: TRBD1
clone size: few
J gene: TRBJ1-4
V gene: TRBV11-2

CDR3 protein: CASSKGGNIGETQYF
CDR3 DNA: TGCGCCAGCAGCAAGGGAGGGAACATCGGAGAGACCCAGTACTTC
D gene: TRBD2
clone size: once
J gene: TRBJ2-5
V gene: TRBV10-1

CDR3 protein: CASSWAGGSYGQYF
CDR3 DNA: TGTGCCAGCAGTTGGGCGGGGGGTTCCTACGGGCAGTACTTC
D gene: TRBD2
clone size: -
J gene: TRBJ2-7
V gene: TRBV7-8

CDR3 protein: CASRSGGILTDTQYF
CDR3 DNA: TGTGCCAGCAGGAGCGGGGGGATACTCACAGATACGCAGTATTTT
D gene: TRBD2
clone size: -
J gene: TRBJ2-3
V gene: TRBV27

CDR3 protein: CASSLTGKETQYF
CDR3 DNA: TGTGCCAGCAGCTTGACAGGGAAAGAGACCCAGTACTTC
D gene: TRBD1
clone size: -
J gene: TRBJ2-5
V gene: TRBV11-2

CDR3 protein: CASSPAHRGNIQYF
CDR3 DNA: TGTGCCAGCAGTCCCGCGCACAGGGGAAACATTCAGTACTTC
D gene: TRBD1
clone size: -
J gene: TRBJ2-4
V gene: TRBV9

CDR3 protein: CASSVGQGGRDEQFF
CDR3 DNA: TGTGCCAGCAGCGTGGGACAGGGAGGTCGTGATGAGCAGTTCTTC
D gene: TRBD1
clone size: -
J gene: TRBJ2-1
V gene: TRBV7-6

CDR3 protein: CAWSPTGAHTGELFF
CDR3 DNA: TGTGCCTGGAGTCCCACAGGGGCCCACACCGGGGAGCTGTTTTTT
D gene: TRBD1
clone size: once
J gene: TRBJ2-2
V gene: TRBV30

CDR3 protein: CASSPEGNEKLFF
CDR3 DNA: TGCGCCAGCAGCCCGGAGGGAAATGAAAAACTGTTTTTT
D gene: -
clone size: -
J gene: TRBJ1-4
V gene: TRBV5-1

CDR3 protein: CASSALDTSNQPQHF
CDR3 DNA: TGTGCCAGCAGTGCCCTCGACACTAGCAATCAGCCCCAGCATTTT
D gene: -
clone size: -
J gene: TRBJ1-5
V gene: TRBV6-1

CDR3 protein: CASSLSGPAFF
CDR3 DNA: TGTGCCAGCAGCTTGTCAGGTCCCGCTTTCTTT
D gene: -
clone size: -
J gene: TRBJ1-1
V gene: TRBV5-6

CDR3 protein: CAIVAALDGTDTQYF
CDR3 DNA: TGTGCCATAGTAGCCGCACTCGATGGCACAGATACGCAGTATTTT
D gene: -
clone size: once
J gene: TRBJ2-3
V gene: TRBV6-6

CDR3 protein: CASSQQGAIGYTF
CDR3 DNA: TGTGCCAGCAGCCAACAGGGGGCGATTGGCTACACCTTC
D gene: TRBD1
clone size: -
J gene: TRBJ1-2
V gene: TRBV7-9

CDR3 protein: CASSTLAGGTMIPTYNEQFF
CDR3 DNA: TGTGCCAGCAGCACCCTAGCGGGGGGCACGATGATACCAACCTACAATGAGCAGTTCTTC
D gene: TRBD2
clone size: -
J gene: TRBJ2-1
V gene: TRBV2

CDR3 protein: CASSPPFFPGETQYF
CDR3 DNA: TGTGCCAGCAGTCCCCCGTTTTTTCCGGGAGAGACCCAGTACTTC
D gene: -
clone size: -
J gene: TRBJ2-5
V gene: TRBV28

CDR3 protein: CASSLSARGQYQETQYF
CDR3 DNA: TGTGCCAGCAGCTTAAGCGCCCGGGGACAGTACCAAGAGACCCAGTACTTC
D gene: TRBD1
clone size: -
J gene: TRBJ2-5
V gene: TRBV7-3